These T cell receptor beta chains were read from a single sample in a study of regulatory T cells in long-lasting Graves disease. TCRdb reprocessed the multiplex PCR reads with MiXCR, giving one entry per CDR3 protein. The table has approximately 540,000 distinct CDR3 sequences, around 12% seen once. These data were also reused for a study on T cells in Graves' hyperthyroidism and ophthalmopathy.

The starting material was peripheral blood mononuclear cells (PBMCs), obtained at new diagnosis, from a patient treated with antithyroid drugs. The receptor source for this set is a woman younger than 45 with Graves disease. CDR3s include the opening cysteine and the closing phenylalanine or tryptophan. D genes are given only for firm matches. Some rows mark clone size as missing; the rest say once, few, many or name a class of expanded clone.

d_gene	abundance	v_gene	j_gene	CDR3aa	CDR3nt
.	many	TRBV27	TRBJ1-1	CASNRAGAVLNTEAFF	TGTGCCAGCAACCGAGCAGGGGCCGTATTGAACACTGAAGCTTTCTTT
.	few	TRBV30	TRBJ2-1	CAWSGGVPDEQFF	TGTGCCTGGAGTGGAGGAGTCCCGGATGAGCAGTTCTTC
TRBD1	many	TRBV5-4	TRBJ1-1	CASSPGQGAVGTEAFF	TGTGCCAGCAGCCCGGGACAGGGGGCTGTTGGCACTGAAGCTTTCTTT
.	many	TRBV12-3/TRBV12-4	TRBJ1-6	CASSPGGGPLNSPLHF	TGTGCCAGCAGCCCAGGAGGAGGCCCACTTAATTCACCCCTCCACTTT
.	.	TRBV7-2	TRBJ2-7	CASSRTETSYEQYF	TGTGCCAGCAGCCGAACAGAAACCTCTTACGAGCAGTACTTC
TRBD1	many	TRBV11-3	TRBJ1-1	CASSSGQRAKAFF	TGTGCCAGCAGCTCGGGACAGCGGGCGAAAGCTTTCTTT
.	.	TRBV6-5	TRBJ2-1	CASNYSRGLNEQFF	TGTGCCAGCAATTACTCGAGAGGGCTCAATGAGCAGTTCTTC
.	.	TRBV10-3	TRBJ1-2	CAISESMGPGHKVRNYGYTF	TGTGCCATCAGTGAGTCGATGGGACCGGGACACAAGGTTAGGAACTATGGCTACACCTTC
TRBD2	.	TRBV7-6	TRBJ2-1	CASSLVGTRVINEQFF	TGTGCCAGCAGCTTAGTTGGGACTAGGGTAATAAATGAGCAGTTCTTC
.	many	TRBV18	TRBJ1-1	CASSPKSNTEAFF	TGTGCCAGCTCTCCAAAATCGAACACTGAAGCTTTCTTT
.	many	TRBV27	TRBJ1-1	CASSSNPWTVPNTEAFF	TGTGCCAGCAGTTCAAATCCTTGGACGGTACCGAACACTGAAGCTTTCTTT
.	.	TRBV5-4	TRBJ2-2	CASSLEQVAGELFF	TGTGCCAGCAGCTTGGAACAGGTCGCCGGGGAGCTGTTTTTT
.	few	TRBV15	TRBJ1-1	CATSIARAMAFF	TGTGCCACCAGCATAGCCAGGGCCATGGCTTTCTTT
TRBD2	many	TRBV6-5	TRBJ2-1	CASTYRTSLYNEQFF	TGTGCCAGCACTTATCGGACTAGCCTTTACAATGAGCAGTTCTTC
TRBD2	.	TRBV27	TRBJ2-1	CASSWWTSGSSNEQFF	TGTGCCAGCAGTTGGTGGACTAGCGGGAGTAGCAATGAGCAGTTCTTC
TRBD2	.	TRBV6-2/TRBV6-3	TRBJ2-7	CASTLAGPSYEQYF	TGTGCCAGCACCCTAGCGGGTCCCTCCTACGAGCAGTACTTC
TRBD2	many	TRBV11-2	TRBJ2-1	CASSPRLSGSRYNEQFF	TGTGCCAGCAGCCCCCGGCTTAGCGGGAGTCGGTACAATGAGCAGTTCTTC
.	few	TRBV11-2	TRBJ2-2	CASSRPSGELFF	TGTGCCAGCAGCCGTCCCAGCGGGGAGCTGTTTTTT
.	few	TRBV20-1	TRBJ2-7	CSARDRQGIYEQYF	TGCAGTGCTAGAGATCGGCAGGGGATCTACGAGCAGTACTTC
.	many	TRBV27	TRBJ2-2	CASSPRTPGYTGELFF	TGTGCCAGCAGTCCCCGCACTCCCGGCTACACCGGGGAGCTGTTTTTT
.	many	TRBV3-1	TRBJ1-2	CASSPFRGSLFYGYTF	TGTGCCAGCAGCCCCTTCAGGGGATCCCTATTCTATGGCTACACCTTC
TRBD1	many	TRBV24-1	TRBJ1-2	CATRGTARPGDYGYTF	TGTGCCACCAGAGGGACAGCCCGTCCGGGAGACTATGGCTACACCTTC
TRBD1	.	TRBV7-9	TRBJ2-1	CASSLSPGGPYNEQFF	TGTGCCAGCAGCTTAAGTCCAGGGGGCCCCTACAATGAGCAGTTCTTC
TRBD2	many	TRBV9	TRBJ2-1	CASSVAGGTGYNEQFF	TGTGCCAGCAGCGTAGCCGGGGGGACGGGCTACAATGAGCAGTTCTTC
.	few	TRBV5-4	TRBJ2-2	CASSPGEPGELFF	TGTGCCAGCAGCCCAGGGGAACCCGGGGAGCTGTTTTTT